These T cell receptor beta chains were read from a single sample in a study of human T cells and chemical hapten exposure. TCRdb reanalysed the RACE reads using MiXCR and keeps one entry per CDR3 protein. The data show some 380,000 distinct CDR3 sequences, approximately 4.4% seen once. The sequencing here drew on whole blood, taken in connection with sensitization to the hapten diphenylcyclopropenone (DPC). Source of these receptors: a woman aged 50 to 60 with alopecia areata. Some clones in this sample may be carry-over from other donors' samples. The CDR3 runs from the conserved cysteine through the conserved F or W. A D gene is named only where the DNA matches it firmly. Expanded clones are given a class, and other clones once, few, many or no size at all.

d_call cdr3_length j_call v_call clone_size cdr3_nt cdr3_aa
TRBD2 16 TRBJ2-7 TRBV6-2/TRBV6-3 few TGTGCCAGCAGTTACTCTAGCGGGAGGGCCGGAAGGGAGCAGTACTTC CASSYSSGRAGREQYF
. 12 TRBJ2-5 TRBV12-5 many TGTGCTAGTGGTTTGAGACAAGAGACCCAGTACTTC CASGLRQETQYF
. 17 TRBJ2-6 TRBV7-9 few TGTGCCAGCAGCTCAGCCTTAGACAGGTCTGGGGCCAACGTCCTGACTTTC CASSSALDRSGANVLTF
TRBD2 13 TRBJ2-1 TRBV2 few TGTGCCAGTGTACCGGGACTAGGGAATGAGCAGTTCTTC CASVPGLGNEQFF
TRBD1 14 TRBJ2-7 TRBV6-5 many TGTGCCAGCAGGGGGACAGGGGGCGGCTACGAGCAGTACTTC CASRGTGGGYEQYF
. 13 TRBJ1-1 TRBV29-1 many TGCAGATCCCGCGGGGGTTGTGGGACTGAAGCTTTCTTT CRSRGGCGTEAFF
. 13 TRBJ2-2 TRBV14 many TGTGCCAGCAGCCAAGTGGGTTCCGGGGAGCTGTTTTTT CASSQVGSGELFF
. 14 TRBJ1-5 TRBV3-1 . TGTGCCAGCAGCCAGGGGACGGGGCGAGAGCCCCAGCATTTT CASSQGTGREPQHF
. 13 TRBJ1-3 TRBV6-5 few TGTGCCAGTGAAGGGGACTCTGGAAACACCATATATTTT CASEGDSGNTIYF
TRBD1 16 TRBJ2-6 TRBV7-9 many TGTGCCAGCAGCTTAGGGGACAGCCCGGGGGCCAACGTCCTGACTTTC CASSLGDSPGANVLTF
TRBD2 12 TRBJ2-1 TRBV6-2/TRBV6-3 many TGTGCCAGCATGATAGCGGGAGAACTGCAGTTCTTC CASMIAGELQFF
. 14 TRBJ1-5 TRBV28 few TGTGCCAGCAGTCCATTCCTCAGGGAGCGGCCCCAGCATTTT CASSPFLRERPQHF
. 16 TRBJ1-5 TRBV4-1 few TGCGCCAGCAGCCAAGATAACGGAGGGGGCAATCAGCCCCAGCATTTT CASSQDNGGGNQPQHF
TRBD2 15 TRBJ2-5 TRBV2 . TGTGCCAGCAGAGCCGGGACTAGCTCTCAAGAGACCCAGTACTTC CASRAGTSSQETQYF
TRBD1 14 TRBJ2-1 TRBV12-3/TRBV12-4 many TGTGCCAGCACCTCGACAGGGTGGGGGAATGAGCAGTTCTTC CASTSTGWGNEQFF
. 12 TRBJ1-1 TRBV6-5 . TGTGCCAGCAGTTCCCCTAAGGGTGAAGCTTTCTTT CASSSPKGEAFF
. 13 TRBJ1-1 TRBV29-1 few TGCAGCGTTGAAAGTCAGAAGAACACTGAAGCTTTCTTT CSVESQKNTEAFF
. 14 TRBJ2-1 TRBV28 many TGTGCCAGCAGAATAGCGGCAACCTACAATGAGCAGTTCTTC CASRIAATYNEQFF
. 15 TRBJ2-7 TRBV20-1 . TGCAGTGCTAAGGTCCGAGAAGGCGGAACCTACGAGCAGTACTTC CSAKVREGGTYEQYF
. 15 TRBJ1-4 TRBV28 many TGTGCCAGCAGTTCCCCGACAGGCTCTAATGAAAAACTGTTTTTT CASSSPTGSNEKLFF
. 14 TRBJ2-1 TRBV20-1 many TGCAGTGCTAGATACGGGGTCCTGGGTAATGAGCAGTTCTTC CSARYGVLGNEQFF
. 14 TRBJ1-1 TRBV18 . TGTGCCAGCTCACCATACGTAGGGTCCACTGAAGCTTTCTTT CASSPYVGSTEAFF
. 15 TRBJ2-3 TRBV7-2 many TGTGCCAGCAGCTTAGCTAGGGGAATTACAGATACGCAGTATTTT CASSLARGITDTQYF
. 14 TRBJ2-1 TRBV14 . TGTGCCAGCAGCCCCACCCAGGCAAACAATGAGCAGTTCTTC CASSPTQANNEQFF
. 11 TRBJ2-1 TRBV7-9 few TGTGCCAGCAGCTGGAGCAATGAGCAGTTCTTC CASSWSNEQFF
. 11 TRBJ2-7 TRBV6-1 few TGTGCCAGCAGTGGGGGGGCTAGGCAGTACTTC CASSGGARQYF
. 13 TRBJ2-7 TRBV5-1 many TGCGCCAGCAGCCGGCCTTTGGAGGTCGAGCAGTACTTC CASSRPLEVEQYF
. 13 TRBJ2-1 TRBV28 few TGTGCCAGCACGAACCGTGGGAAATACGGGCAGTTCTTC CASTNRGKYGQFF
TRBD2 16 TRBJ2-3 TRBV12-3/TRBV12-4 many TGTGCCAGCGGGGATGGACTAGCGGGAGCCAGAGATACGCAGTATTTT CASGDGLAGARDTQYF
. 13 TRBJ1-2 TRBV28 many TGTGCCAGCAGTCGACTGTCTGGCTATGGCTACACCTTC CASSRLSGYGYTF
TRBD2 15 TRBJ2-1 TRBV6-2/TRBV6-3 many TGTGCCAGCAGCCTCTGGCGGGAGAGGTACAATGAGCAGTTCTTC CASSLWRERYNEQFF
. 14 TRBJ1-6 TRBV7-9 many TGTGCCAGCAGCTTAGCTGGCGATAATTCACCCCTCCACTTT CASSLAGDNSPLHF
TRBD1 13 TRBJ1-3 TRBV12-3/TRBV12-4 many TGTGCCAGCGGGACAGGCTCTGGAAACACCATATATTTT CASGTGSGNTIYF
. 14 TRBJ1-2 TRBV5-1 many TGCGCCAGCAGCTTGGGTAACACCGCCTATGGCTACACCTTC CASSLGNTAYGYTF
TRBD1 13 TRBJ1-5 TRBV6-1 many TGTGCCAGCAGTGAGGGGACAGGCCAGCCCCAGCATTTT CASSEGTGQPQHF
. 14 TRBJ2-7 TRBV27 . TGTGCCAGCAGTTTGCAACTCCTCGGCTACGAGCAGTACTTC CASSLQLLGYEQYF
. 13 TRBJ1-1 TRBV7-2 . TGTGCCAGCAGCTTAGGAGGGTCTAGTGAAGCTTTCTTT CASSLGGSSEAFF